The 2 T cell receptor beta chains presented below share a single source sample, sequenced in a study of shared clonotypes between healthy human individuals. Naive CD8 cells were CD45RO-negative, positively selected for CCR7, excluding terminally differentiated effector memory CD45RA+ cells. The protocol was immunoSEQ multiplex PCR, while the TCRdb copy is restricted to in-frame clones and leaves out a portion. The table includes some 1,900,000 clones, over 85% detected once. The sequencing input was naive CD8+ T cells sorted from blood. These receptors were taken from a man aged 18 to 35 in good health.

This sequence joins TRBV4-2 and TRBJ2-3; 8 positions match TRBD2. V shed 3 bases and J 9 bases; nucleotides not matched to a gene: 11. The CDR3 totals 15 residues. Germline CDR1 reads LGHNA; CDR2 reads YNFKEQ. The CDR3 is CASSQPGLVDETQYF. CDR3 coding DNA: TGTGCCAGCAGCCAGCCGGGACTAGTAGATGAGACGCAGTATTTT.

The chain links TRBV9 to TRBJ2-7, with D possibly TRBD1 on 7 matching bases. Trimming took off 0 bases at V and 3 bases at J, with 13 bases between the two ends. Germline CDR1 SGDLS, CDR2 YYNGEE. This CDR3 is built from 15 residues. CDR3 amino acids: CASSVGGGGNYEQYF. In nucleotides, the CDR3 is TGTGCCAGCAGCGTAGGTGGAGGGGGCAACTACGAGCAGTACTTC.